The present T cell receptor (beta chain) was sequenced within a study of CD4+ T cells in melanoma. Profiled with immunoSEQ multiplex PCR; TCRdb holds only in-frame clones, not every one. The sample yields about 140,000 clones, about 90% seen once. CDR1 is MNHNS, CDR2 SASEGT, per germline. There are 17 residues in the CDR3. V shed 3 bases and J shed 5 bases, with 19 bases lying between them. Study observations and caveats: A reported correlation linked neoantigen-specific CD4+ T cells to CD8+, macrophage and B cell function.

Turning to this clone: Its matching antigen is unknown.

The sequence derives from a human donor with melanoma. V and J are TRBV6-1 and TRBJ2-2; tentative D call: TRBD1 (5 bases). The DNA of the CDR3 is TGTGCCAGCAGTGAGGCGTATCAAGGGGCACGGACCGGGGAGCTGTTTTTT. Its protein is CASSEAYQGARTGELFF.